The T cell receptor (beta chain) under discussion was sequenced for a study of cytomegalovirus exposure and HLA in healthy donors (dated by TCRdb to 2017 to 2019). Turning to the overall study: An earlier analysis of 587 of the donors reported 276 Gb of sequence data and 90 million to 120 million unique TCR beta sequences obtained from roughly 170 million T cells. Among 300 to 500 genotyped donors of the cohort, an average of approximately 220,000 unique TCR beta nucleotide sequences was sequenced per donor, of which about 20% were non-productive. Of the 350 to 450 genotyped donors, about 80% fell in the genetic ancestry cluster associated with self-reported Caucasian donors. In a later genetic analysis, genome-wide SNP genotypes for about 55% of the roughly 700 donors were used, and that subset was treated as a discovery cohort. Donor age, sex, ethnicity and CMV serostatus were compiled together with the repertoire data. To predict cytomegalovirus infection status, the study combined high-throughput TCR immunosequencing, statistical association of individual TCRs with disease status, and machine learning. Both class I and class II loci were covered by HLA typing, at four-digit resolution. Along with the roughly 670-subject first cohort, a separate validation cohort of over 90 different subjects was used. Typing coverage varied by locus: roughly 620-630 donors for A, B, C, DRB1 and DQB1; about 520 for DQA1; nearly 610 for DPA1; 400 to 480 for DPB1. An early release that covered about 600 HLA-typed donors contained around 300 gigabases of sequencing data and tens of millions of unique TCR sequences. In an earlier analysis of more than 550 of the donors, high-throughput TCR beta sequencing was used to judge whether each TCR beta V gene segment behaved as functional or pseudogenic. A later analysis re-analyzed previously published TCR beta repertoires from 650 to 800 donors and added high-resolution HLA genotyping to study TCR occurrence patterns. Because of strong linkage in the cohort, roughly five DR-DQ haplotypes were treated as single units for association and clustering. The study used immunosequencing to profile the T cell repertoires of several hundred subjects and linked those repertoires to cytomegalovirus serostatus. In the later analysis, no new phenotypic data were used to find candidate immune exposures; instead, reliance was placed on TCR beta sequences and their occurrence across donors. The study aimed to test whether signatures of past pathogen exposure could be identified by cataloging public T cell receptors. All discovery cohort repertoires had been generated using a single sequencing platform.

The germline V gene provides CDR1 MNHEY and CDR2 SVGAGI. Taken from cysteine to phenylalanine, the CDR3 has 15 residues. The CDR3 DNA has 45 bases and is translated from base 1. V lost 10 bases and J lost 5 bases; the stretch between them is 20 bases long. In the case of this clone: Its antigen target is currently unknown. Qualities for individual bases were not recorded, and no much larger clone is one base off.

The research as a whole found: A later analysis found that most CMV-associated TCR beta chains appeared HLA-restricted, with HLA associations seemingly driven largely by CMV exposure. A further reported finding was that TCR beta sequences accurately predicted the HLA-A and HLA-B alleles for most subjects in the first cohort. Correlated functional status among segregating V segments might be attributable to linkage disequilibrium, but an unknown experimental factor could not be ruled out. In a later genetic analysis, a missense DCLRE1C variant was associated with V-gene and J-gene trimming of TCR beta chains, and the association was replicated in an independent cohort. A cluster of highly shared sequence variants was judged likely to represent a technical artifact of the sequencing pipeline. The earlier analysis of some 560 of the donors excluded over 15 rarely observed V segments, including chromosome 9 orphons, because counts were too low. A later genetic analysis reported fewer N-insertions in productive TCRs among donors in an Asian-associated ancestry cluster than the approximately 700-donor mean. Only TCR beta chains were sequenced in this cohort, and the absence of alpha or paired-chain data limited detectable features. Broadly in line with IMGT annotations, most TCR beta V segments showed up in productive rearrangements about 87% or about 30% of the time in an earlier analysis of under 700 of the donors. The authors suggested that the approach could potentially be extended to other disease states and immunological phenotypes. HLA typing was unavailable for some donors at each locus, so association tests used only the typed subset. Across donors, most TCR sequences were observed very rarely, whereas some public TCRs were present in many individuals. Presence/absence analyses assumed roughly uniform sequencing depth across donors, an assumption that may not hold. In a later analysis, some 18,000 TCR beta sequences were associated with specific HLA alleles at a false discovery rate of 0.05. When HLA alleles, especially DR and DQ, strongly co-occurred, TCR associations were difficult to assign to individual alleles. The 87-base-pair reads could not distinguish some IMGT-functional V segments, including TRBV6-2 and TRBV6-3, so those segments were excluded. Compared with equally common non-associated chains, HLA-associated TCR beta chains in a later analysis were more clonally expanded and had lower generation probabilities. According to a later analysis, parvovirus B19, influenza, CMV and Epstein-Barr virus appeared linked to several top co-occurrence clusters. For the cohort, immune exposure information was limited to CMV serostatus. A total of around 150 TCR beta chains were listed by the study as associated with cytomegalovirus. A few of the identified cytomegalovirus-associated TCR beta chains were confirmed in vitro to be specific for cytomegalovirus antigens. The classifier was reported to diagnose cytomegalovirus status with high specificity and sensitivity in both the original cohort and the validation cohort. A later analysis found that TCR association rates varied across HLA loci, with DRB1 alleles showing the most associated TCRs and HLA-C alleles the fewest.

The protocol used for the library was the immunoSEQ multiplex PCR assay. For the multiplex PCR, a mixture combining 60 forward primers for TCR Vbeta segments and 13 reverse primers for TCR Jbeta segments was used. The CDR3 region of rearranged TCR beta genes was amplified from genomic DNA with a multiplex PCR assay. The Illumina HiSeq System was used to sequence the amplified TCR beta libraries as 87-base-pair reads. As for the authors' bioinformatics: A later analysis tallied around 82 million unique TCR beta chains across the approximately 670 repertoires, and around 9.9 million of those chains were shared by two or more donors. To remove PCR and sequencing errors, raw reads were error-corrected and collapsed into unique sequences using a nearest-neighbor algorithm that merged closely related sequences. CDR3 sequences were aligned to IMGT reference sequences to assign V, D and J gene segments. For a sequence to be retained, a match of at least six nucleotides was required to both a V gene segment and a J gene segment. Rearrangements were called productive when the CDR3 lacked stop codons and stayed in frame with V and J; all others were non-productive. Following IMGT convention, CDR3 was defined as the stretch from the second conserved V-encoded cysteine up to the conserved J-encoded phenylalanine. The earlier analysis of 587 of the donors excluded any sequence lacking an unambiguous match to a single V gene segment. In an earlier analysis of 587 of the donors, a V segment was called functional when productive rearrangements were above 56.7%, and segregating when the standard deviation between donors exceeded 5%. A statistical classification framework was developed to diagnose cytomegalovirus status using the catalog of TCR beta chain sequences. In a later analysis, V and J genes were assigned by comparing TCR nucleotide sequences against IMGT/GENE-DB human TR gene sequences. In a later analysis, CDR3 sequences and most-parsimonious VDJ recombination scenarios were assigned using the TCRdist pipeline. A later analysis defined each TCR beta chain by its CDR3 amino acid sequence plus V-gene family, and excluded reads lacking a unique V-gene family. In a later analysis, approximately 640 highly shared, low-generation-probability nucleotide sequences were removed to address suspected cross-contamination and a sequencing artifact. In a later analysis, a clonal expansion index was calculated for each public chain from normalized within-repertoire ranks of inferred template counts. In a later analysis, generation probabilities were computed with a VDJ recombination model fitted to out-of-frame rearrangements, and the resulting probabilities were checked against IGoR. In a later analysis, hypergeometric tests were used to score TCR-TCR, TCR-HLA and TCR-CMV co-occurrence, with a repertoire-size bias correction applied to TCR pairs. False discovery rates were estimated in a later analysis by permuting HLA or CMV assignments 20 times. In a later analysis, co-occurring TCRs were grouped with DBSCAN, and TCRdist sequence similarity was added when clustering was performed within HLA-allele-positive subsets. Co-occurrence clustering excluded repertoires with fewer than 30,000 or more than 120,000 public chains, plus five with anomalous nucleotide sharing. TCRdb's version of the immuneACCESS table is confined to in-frame rearrangements and falls short of the full clone set. An unresolved V gene accounts for under half of the shortfall where checked; the remainder is of unknown origin. The V and J calls and clone size are taken from that table; D and trimming were inferred from the DNA. The sample contains over 150,000 clones, 82% of them found a single time. The ten largest clonotypes hold 9.5% to 12% of the sample.

The cohort was made up of 500 to 800 healthy bone marrow donors. Cohort members were all nominally healthy when sampled, although unrecorded immune exposures were likely present. The donor was CMV seropositive and was included in the group of 250 to 350 seropositive cohort members. Every donor gave a peripheral blood sample, and the peripheral blood mononuclear cells from that sample were used for TCR beta sequencing. Genomic DNA extraction from the blood cell samples was performed with the Qiagen DNeasy Blood Extraction Kit. The sequence was obtained from a man over 45 in good health and CMV-seropositive. Material for sequencing was PBMCs. The sequence is built from TRBV6-5 and TRBJ2-2; TRBD2 is perhaps the D gene, given 6 matching bases. The sequenced DNA: TGTGCCATCCGGACCGGGGGTGAAGGAACCGGGGAGCTGTTTTTT. It translates as CAIRTGGEGTGELFF.